A selection of T cell receptor beta chains follows, all from one sample in a study of shared clonotypes between healthy human individuals. Profiled with immunoSEQ multiplex PCR; TCRdb holds only in-frame clones, not every one. The sample lists around 1.9 million clones; approximately 92% were seen once. Sequencing was performed on naive CD8+ T cells from PBMCs. The receptors originated from a man aged 18-30 years in good health. Some clones in this sample may be carry-over from other donors' samples. Both conserved end residues are part of each CDR3. D genes are given only for firm matches. Expanded clones get a size class; other rows say once, few or many, or leave the size out.

d_gene: TRBD1; abundance: .; v_gene: TRBV19; j_gene: TRBJ2-7; CDR3nt: TGTGCCAGTAGTCCAGCCGGGACAGGGAGCAACGAGCAGTACTTC; CDR3aa: CASSPAGTGSNEQYF
d_gene: .; abundance: once; v_gene: TRBV7-9; j_gene: TRBJ2-3; CDR3nt: TGTGCCAGCAGCTCACAGGGTACAGATACGCAGTATTTT; CDR3aa: CASSSQGTDTQYF
d_gene: .; abundance: .; v_gene: TRBV27; j_gene: TRBJ2-7; CDR3nt: TGTGCCAGCAGTGAAGCCCAGCGATTAGCCTCCTACGAGCAGTACTTC; CDR3aa: CASSEAQRLASYEQYF
d_gene: .; abundance: .; v_gene: TRBV13; j_gene: TRBJ2-3; CDR3nt: TGTGCCAGCAGCTTCGGGGTGGGCACAGATACGCAGTATTTT; CDR3aa: CASSFGVGTDTQYF
d_gene: TRBD2; abundance: .; v_gene: TRBV15; j_gene: TRBJ2-7; CDR3nt: TGTGCCACCAGGCGGGAGACACATTACGAGCAGTACTTC; CDR3aa: CATRRETHYEQYF
d_gene: .; abundance: .; v_gene: TRBV29-1; j_gene: TRBJ2-7; CDR3nt: TGCAGCGCGCTCCTTAGGGACGGCGAGCAGTACTTC; CDR3aa: CSALLRDGEQYF
d_gene: TRBD1; abundance: .; v_gene: TRBV7-8; j_gene: TRBJ2-7; CDR3nt: TGTGCCAGCAGCTTAGTCCCATACCGGGACAGGGTGGATGAGCAGTACTTC; CDR3aa: CASSLVPYRDRVDEQYF
d_gene: TRBD2; abundance: .; v_gene: TRBV19; j_gene: TRBJ2-1; CDR3nt: TGTGCCAGTAAAGATAGCGGGAGCTACAATGAGCAGTTCTTC; CDR3aa: CASKDSGSYNEQFF
d_gene: .; abundance: .; v_gene: TRBV4-1; j_gene: TRBJ1-2; CDR3nt: TGCGCCAGCAGAGGGCCCTCCCGGGACTATGGCTACACCTTC; CDR3aa: CASRGPSRDYGYTF
d_gene: .; abundance: .; v_gene: TRBV27; j_gene: TRBJ2-7; CDR3nt: TGTGCCAGCAGTTTAATTGACGGTTCATACGAGCAGTACTTC; CDR3aa: CASSLIDGSYEQYF
d_gene: .; abundance: .; v_gene: TRBV27; j_gene: TRBJ2-5; CDR3nt: TGTGCCAGCAGTTTTCTCCCCGCAGAGACCCAGTACTTC; CDR3aa: CASSFLPAETQYF
d_gene: .; abundance: .; v_gene: TRBV2; j_gene: TRBJ1-1; CDR3nt: TGTGCCAGCAGTGAAGCTCGCGCCAGGGTCACTGAAGCTTTCTTT; CDR3aa: CASSEARARVTEAFF
d_gene: .; abundance: .; v_gene: TRBV2; j_gene: TRBJ2-7; CDR3nt: TGTGCCAGCAGTGGGAAGAGCAGATACTTC; CDR3aa: CASSGKSRYF
d_gene: .; abundance: .; v_gene: TRBV7-9; j_gene: TRBJ2-5; CDR3nt: TGTGCCAGCAGCTTAGAGTCCCAAGAGACCCAGTACTTC; CDR3aa: CASSLESQETQYF
d_gene: .; abundance: .; v_gene: TRBV27; j_gene: TRBJ2-5; CDR3nt: TGTGCCAGCAGTCTTTCAGCGACAGGTGGAGAGACCCAGTACTTC; CDR3aa: CASSLSATGGETQYF
d_gene: .; abundance: .; v_gene: TRBV6-5; j_gene: TRBJ2-1; CDR3nt: TGTGCCAGCAGTTACACCGAGGGGGGACTGCAGTTCTTC; CDR3aa: CASSYTEGGLQFF
d_gene: .; abundance: once; v_gene: TRBV28; j_gene: TRBJ1-5; CDR3nt: TGTGCCAGCAGTCTCGTCACGTATAGCAATCAGCCCCAGCATTTT; CDR3aa: CASSLVTYSNQPQHF
d_gene: .; abundance: .; v_gene: TRBV9; j_gene: TRBJ1-3; CDR3nt: TGTGCCAGCAGCGTAGATGGGGAAGGACAGTACGGAAACACCATATATTTT; CDR3aa: CASSVDGEGQYGNTIYF
d_gene: .; abundance: .; v_gene: TRBV18; j_gene: TRBJ2-7; CDR3nt: TGTGCCAGCTCACCCGGAGACAGTTCCTACGAGCAGTACTTC; CDR3aa: CASSPGDSSYEQYF
d_gene: .; abundance: .; v_gene: TRBV5-8; j_gene: TRBJ1-1; CDR3nt: TGTGCCAGCAGCTTGGCCGCAGGGTTGAACACTGAAGCTTTCTTT; CDR3aa: CASSLAAGLNTEAFF
d_gene: .; abundance: .; v_gene: TRBV9; j_gene: TRBJ1-1; CDR3nt: TGTGCCAGCAGACCATCAGTTGAGGGCACTGAAGCTTTCTTT; CDR3aa: CASRPSVEGTEAFF
d_gene: .; abundance: .; v_gene: TRBV19; j_gene: TRBJ2-1; CDR3nt: TGTGCCAGTAGTTTGGCTAGGGCGGCCAATGAGCAGTTCTTC; CDR3aa: CASSLARAANEQFF
d_gene: .; abundance: .; v_gene: TRBV2; j_gene: TRBJ2-3; CDR3nt: TGTGCCAGCAACCCCCTAACTTACACAGATACGCAGTATTTT; CDR3aa: CASNPLTYTDTQYF
d_gene: TRBD2; abundance: .; v_gene: TRBV4-3; j_gene: TRBJ2-3; CDR3nt: TGCGCCAGCAGCCGCCTCACTAGCGATCCCACAGATACGCAGTATTTT; CDR3aa: CASSRLTSDPTDTQYF
d_gene: TRBD1; abundance: .; v_gene: TRBV7-9; j_gene: TRBJ1-2; CDR3nt: TGTGCCAGCAGCTTACCAGGGGGCGCGGACTATGGCTACACCTTC; CDR3aa: CASSLPGGADYGYTF
d_gene: .; abundance: .; v_gene: TRBV9; j_gene: TRBJ2-2; CDR3nt: TGTGCCAGCAGCGTAGACGACAGGTCCACCGGGGAGCTGTTTTTT; CDR3aa: CASSVDDRSTGELFF
d_gene: .; abundance: few; v_gene: TRBV13; j_gene: TRBJ1-4; CDR3nt: TGTGCCAGCAGCTTAGCGTCCAGTAATGAAAAACTGTTTTTT; CDR3aa: CASSLASSNEKLFF
d_gene: .; abundance: once; v_gene: TRBV30; j_gene: TRBJ1-4; CDR3nt: TGTGCCTGGAGTCATAACAGGCTACTTAATGAAAAACTGTTTTTT; CDR3aa: CAWSHNRLLNEKLFF
d_gene: .; abundance: .; v_gene: TRBV4-3; j_gene: TRBJ2-7; CDR3nt: TGCGCCAGCAGCCAAGAACTTCCAACTAATACCTACGAGCAGTACTTC; CDR3aa: CASSQELPTNTYEQYF
d_gene: .; abundance: .; v_gene: TRBV18; j_gene: TRBJ1-4; CDR3nt: TGTGCCAGCTCACATGACCGGGGTAATGAAAAACTGTTTTTT; CDR3aa: CASSHDRGNEKLFF
d_gene: .; abundance: .; v_gene: TRBV19; j_gene: TRBJ1-1; CDR3nt: TGTGCCAGTAGTATTAAGGGGGTACTGTACGCTGAAGCTTTCTTT; CDR3aa: CASSIKGVLYAEAFF
d_gene: .; abundance: .; v_gene: TRBV5-6; j_gene: TRBJ1-1; CDR3nt: TGTGCCAGCAGCTTGTCCAGACATGATGAAGCTTTCTTT; CDR3aa: CASSLSRHDEAFF
d_gene: .; abundance: .; v_gene: TRBV28; j_gene: TRBJ2-1; CDR3nt: TGTGCCAGCAGTTTATTTTCCGTGTTCGACTCGAGCTCCTACAATGAGCAGTTCTTC; CDR3aa: CASSLFSVFDSSSYNEQFF
d_gene: TRBD2; abundance: .; v_gene: TRBV4-1; j_gene: TRBJ2-7; CDR3nt: TGCGCCAGCAGCCACACTAGCGGGAAGTTGGAGCAGTACTTC; CDR3aa: CASSHTSGKLEQYF
d_gene: .; abundance: .; v_gene: TRBV7-2; j_gene: TRBJ2-5; CDR3nt: TGTGCCAGCAGCTTAGACCTTAGAGCGCTTCAAGAGACCCAGTACTTC; CDR3aa: CASSLDLRALQETQYF
d_gene: .; abundance: .; v_gene: TRBV29-1; j_gene: TRBJ2-1; CDR3nt: TGCAGCCCATCAGGAGTTAACTCCTACAATGAGCAGTTCTTC; CDR3aa: CSPSGVNSYNEQFF
d_gene: .; abundance: .; v_gene: TRBV28; j_gene: TRBJ1-2; CDR3nt: TGTGCCAGCAGTACTCTCAGGGATTTCAATGGCTACACCTTC; CDR3aa: CASSTLRDFNGYTF
d_gene: .; abundance: .; v_gene: TRBV13; j_gene: TRBJ2-7; CDR3nt: TGTGCCAGCAGCTTAGGCCTCAGCCCCTACGAGCAGTACTTC; CDR3aa: CASSLGLSPYEQYF
d_gene: TRBD1; abundance: .; v_gene: TRBV4-2; j_gene: TRBJ2-7; CDR3nt: TGTGCCAGCAGCCAGCAAGCCGGGACAGGTTACTACGAGCAGTACTTC; CDR3aa: CASSQQAGTGYYEQYF
d_gene: .; abundance: .; v_gene: TRBV2; j_gene: TRBJ1-3; CDR3nt: TGTGCCAGCAGTGAATGGGCAGGAGGAAACACCATATATTTT; CDR3aa: CASSEWAGGNTIYF
d_gene: .; abundance: once; v_gene: TRBV5-1; j_gene: TRBJ2-5; CDR3nt: TGCGCCAGCAGCTCGCGCGCTTCGCGTAGCGGCTTCCAAGAGACCCAGTACTTC; CDR3aa: CASSSRASRSGFQETQYF
d_gene: .; abundance: .; v_gene: TRBV19; j_gene: TRBJ2-6; CDR3nt: TGTGCCAGTAGTATACAGGTCTCTTATTTGGCCAACGTCCTGACTTTC; CDR3aa: CASSIQVSYLANVLTF
d_gene: .; abundance: .; v_gene: TRBV5-4; j_gene: TRBJ2-1; CDR3nt: TGTGCCAGCAGCCACTTAGCGGACTCCTACAATGAGCAGTTCTTC; CDR3aa: CASSHLADSYNEQFF
d_gene: .; abundance: few; v_gene: TRBV30; j_gene: TRBJ1-1; CDR3nt: TGTGCCTGGGGGGTAGGGGAGGACACTGAAGCTTTCTTT; CDR3aa: CAWGVGEDTEAFF
d_gene: TRBD2; abundance: .; v_gene: TRBV29-1; j_gene: TRBJ2-7; CDR3nt: TGCAGCGTAACTAGCGGGACCCCATACGAGCAGTACTTC; CDR3aa: CSVTSGTPYEQYF
d_gene: .; abundance: .; v_gene: TRBV29-1; j_gene: TRBJ2-3; CDR3nt: TGCAGCGCCCGCACTACTAGTACTAGCACAGATACGCAGTATTTT; CDR3aa: CSARTTSTSTDTQYF
d_gene: TRBD1; abundance: .; v_gene: TRBV27; j_gene: TRBJ2-7; CDR3nt: TGTGCCAGCAGTATACGACAGGGACACTACGAGCAGTACTTC; CDR3aa: CASSIRQGHYEQYF
d_gene: .; abundance: .; v_gene: TRBV28; j_gene: TRBJ2-1; CDR3nt: TGTGCCAGCAGTTTAGATGGAGGGGATGAGCAGTTCTTC; CDR3aa: CASSLDGGDEQFF
d_gene: TRBD2; abundance: .; v_gene: TRBV4-2; j_gene: TRBJ2-3; CDR3nt: TGTGCCAGCAGCCACCCGGGACTAGTCCCCAAAGATACGCAGTATTTT; CDR3aa: CASSHPGLVPKDTQYF
d_gene: TRBD2; abundance: .; v_gene: TRBV30; j_gene: TRBJ2-7; CDR3nt: TGTGCCTGGAGTGCAACTAGCGGGCCAATCCACGAGCAGTACTTC; CDR3aa: CAWSATSGPIHEQYF
d_gene: .; abundance: .; v_gene: TRBV27; j_gene: TRBJ2-3; CDR3nt: TGTGCCAGCAGTTTACAGGACACAGATACGCAGTATTTT; CDR3aa: CASSLQDTDTQYF
d_gene: TRBD1; abundance: .; v_gene: TRBV28; j_gene: TRBJ2-7; CDR3nt: TGTGCCACCCTCAGTAGAGGGACAGGATACGAGCAGTACTTC; CDR3aa: CATLSRGTGYEQYF
d_gene: TRBD2; abundance: .; v_gene: TRBV7-7; j_gene: TRBJ2-5; CDR3nt: TGTGCCAGCAGCGCCACTGTAGCGGGAGGGTTGGAGACCCAGTACTTC; CDR3aa: CASSATVAGGLETQYF
d_gene: TRBD2; abundance: .; v_gene: TRBV7-9; j_gene: TRBJ2-3; CDR3nt: TGTGCCAGCAGTTCTGGACTAGCGGGCCTTAACACAGATACGCAGTATTTT; CDR3aa: CASSSGLAGLNTDTQYF
d_gene: .; abundance: .; v_gene: TRBV25-1; j_gene: TRBJ2-3; CDR3nt: TGTGCCAGCAGTGAATATTACGGGAGCACAGATACGCAGTATTTT; CDR3aa: CASSEYYGSTDTQYF
d_gene: .; abundance: .; v_gene: TRBV9; j_gene: TRBJ2-7; CDR3nt: TGTGCCAGCAGCGTTGGTCAGAAGTCCTACGAGCAGTACTTC; CDR3aa: CASSVGQKSYEQYF
d_gene: .; abundance: .; v_gene: TRBV4-1; j_gene: TRBJ1-3; CDR3nt: TGCGCCAGCAGCCTCCGGAGCCTCTCTGGAAACACCATATATTTT; CDR3aa: CASSLRSLSGNTIYF
d_gene: .; abundance: .; v_gene: TRBV4-3; j_gene: TRBJ1-2; CDR3nt: TGCGCCAGCAGCCAAGATGCCAGATTGAGCGGCTACACCTTC; CDR3aa: CASSQDARLSGYTF
d_gene: .; abundance: .; v_gene: TRBV7-6; j_gene: TRBJ2-7; CDR3nt: TGTGCCAGCAGCTGGGGCGCCACCTACGAGCAGTACTTC; CDR3aa: CASSWGATYEQYF